Listed here is a single T cell receptor (beta chain). The target antigen is unknown. This sample was taken from a study of shared clonotypes between healthy human individuals. About the research overall: For every donor, three CD4 naive, three CD4 memory, two CD8 naive and one CD8 memory plates were used. Study-wide points: When compared with the clonotypes that were shared by all four sorted-subset donors, the non-shared clonotypes turned out to have lower generation probabilities. Depth was large, yet rarefaction showed that sorted-subset sequencing was incomplete.

The length of the CDR3 is 14 residues. V was clipped by 8 bases and J by 6 bases, with 16 bases between them. In germline, CDR1 is MNHNY, CDR2 SVGAGI (reference sequence). Sequencing was performed with immunoSEQ multiplex PCR; in TCRdb, only in-frame clones are kept and a portion is missing. The sample lists just over 2,000,000 clones; 95% were seen once. Material for sequencing was naive CD4+ T cells sorted from blood. Subset noted: CD45RA+ positively selected. The clonotype comes from a man aged 18 to 30 in good health. The chain employs TRBV6-6 and TRBJ2-2; no firm D call. The CDR3 DNA reads as TGTGCCAGCGGCGACCCGCCTCCCCCCGGGGAGCTGTTTTTT. It translates to CASGDPPPPGELFF.